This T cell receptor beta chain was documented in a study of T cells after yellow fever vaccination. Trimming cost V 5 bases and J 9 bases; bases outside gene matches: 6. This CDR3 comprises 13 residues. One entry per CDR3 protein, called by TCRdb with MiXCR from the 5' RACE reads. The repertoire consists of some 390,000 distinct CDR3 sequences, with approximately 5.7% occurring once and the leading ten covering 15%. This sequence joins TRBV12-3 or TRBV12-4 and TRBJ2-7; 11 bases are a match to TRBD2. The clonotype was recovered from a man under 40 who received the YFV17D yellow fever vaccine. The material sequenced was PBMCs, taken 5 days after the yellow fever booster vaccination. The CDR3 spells CASSVLAGDWQYF. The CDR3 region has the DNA TGTGCCAGCAGTGTACTAGCGGGGGACTGGCAGTACTTC.